This is a list of T cell receptor beta chains from one sample in a study of shared clonotypes between healthy human individuals. Assay: immunoSEQ multiplex PCR; the TCRdb copy retains only in-frame clones and omits some. This sample has more than 400,000 clones, with roughly 95% found just once. The sequenced sample consisted of naive CD4+ T cells sorted from blood. These receptor sequences come from a woman aged 30 to 39 in good health. CDR3s include the opening cysteine and the closing phenylalanine or tryptophan. The D gene is left open where the match is weak. Size tells how often a clone was seen (once, few, many) or the class of an expanded clone, and some rows leave it out.

J,size,length,V,D,CDR3,DNA
TRBJ2-7,NA,14,TRBV2,NA,CASSALTSNYEQYF,TGTGCCAGCAGTGCATTGACAAGCAACTACGAGCAGTACTTC
TRBJ2-7,NA,14,TRBV7-2,TRBD2,CASSLASGVYEQYF,TGTGCCAGCAGCTTAGCTAGCGGGGTCTACGAGCAGTACTTC
TRBJ2-5,NA,14,TRBV27,NA,CASSLSTTTETQYF,TGTGCCAGCAGTTTATCCACCACCACAGAGACCCAGTACTTC
TRBJ1-5,NA,17,TRBV15,NA,CATSRGVGPYSNQPQHF,TGTGCCACCAGCAGAGGGGTGGGGCCTTATAGCAATCAGCCCCAGCATTTT
TRBJ2-7,NA,13,TRBV27,NA,CASSFGPLTEQYF,TGTGCCAGCAGTTTCGGGCCCCTCACGGAGCAGTACTTC
TRBJ2-1,NA,15,TRBV18,NA,CASSLLPRTYNEQFF,TGTGCCAGCTCACTCCTCCCAAGAACCTACAATGAGCAGTTCTTC
TRBJ1-1,NA,14,TRBV5-3,NA,CARSLVGRNTEAFF,TGTGCCAGAAGCTTGGTCGGGAGGAACACTGAAGCTTTCTTT
TRBJ2-4,NA,19,TRBV27,TRBD1,CASSSNFPTGSVRKNIQYF,TGTGCCAGCAGTTCGAATTTCCCGACAGGGTCCGTACGTAAAAACATTCAGTACTTC
TRBJ1-4,NA,14,TRBV6-1,NA,CASSEMGGLDKLFF,TGTGCCAGCAGTGAAATGGGGGGCTTGGATAAACTGTTTTTT
TRBJ1-4,NA,14,TRBV6-5,NA,CASSYMGLNEKLFF,TGTGCCAGCAGTTACATGGGCCTTAATGAAAAACTGTTTTTT
TRBJ2-5,NA,13,TRBV10-3,NA,CAISGVSQETQYF,TGTGCCATCAGTGGTGTCAGTCAAGAGACCCAGTACTTC
TRBJ1-5,once,15,TRBV27,TRBD1,CASSLGTGNGQPQHF,TGTGCCAGCAGTCTCGGGACAGGGAACGGCCAGCCCCAGCATTTT
TRBJ1-3,NA,15,TRBV5-1,NA,CASSLAGAYGNTIYF,TGCGCCAGCAGCTTGGCCGGGGCTTATGGAAACACCATATATTTT
TRBJ2-7,few,13,TRBV10-3,TRBD2,CAIEGAGEYEQYF,TGTGCCATCGAGGGAGCGGGAGAGTACGAGCAGTACTTC
TRBJ2-3,NA,17,TRBV7-8,NA,CASSFWSAASGTDTQYF,TGTGCCAGCAGCTTTTGGTCGGCAGCGAGCGGTACAGATACGCAGTATTTT
TRBJ2-2,NA,14,TRBV18,NA,CASSHSPNTGELFF,TGTGCCAGCTCCCACAGTCCGAACACCGGGGAGCTGTTTTTT
TRBJ2-5,NA,16,TRBV18,TRBD1,CASSPGTGGVKETQYF,TGTGCCAGCTCACCAGGGACAGGGGGTGTGAAAGAGACCCAGTACTTC
TRBJ2-5,NA,15,TRBV28,NA,CASTPHAGNSETQYF,TGTGCCAGCACCCCCCATGCGGGTAATTCAGAGACCCAGTACTTC
TRBJ1-2,few,13,TRBV5-1,TRBD1,CASSLEGASGYTF,TGCGCCAGCAGCTTGGAGGGGGCGTCCGGCTACACCTTC
TRBJ1-3,NA,15,TRBV18,NA,CASSPGLGSGNTIYF,TGTGCCAGCTCACCGGGATTGGGGTCTGGAAACACCATATATTTT
TRBJ2-3,NA,13,TRBV6-1,TRBD1,CASSGTGPDTQYF,TGTGCCAGCAGTGGGACAGGACCAGATACGCAGTATTTT
TRBJ1-5,NA,13,TRBV2,NA,CASSGGRDQPQHF,TGTGCCAGCAGTGGGGGCAGGGATCAGCCCCAGCATTTT